This T cell receptor (beta chain) comes out of a study of regulatory dendritic cells for organ transplantation. CD4+ or CD8+ T cells were sorted as naive CD45RA+ or memory CD45RO+. The CDR3 has 13 residues. The V end lost 1 base, the J end lost 7 bases, and 8 bases lay between the germline ends. CDR1 and CDR2 from the germline V gene are SGHNT and YYREEE (reference sequence). Study-wide results and limits: Regulatory dendritic cells appeared to expand memory CD8+ clones less than mature ones. The authors noted considerable between-person heterogeneity in alloreactive memory CD8+ cells. Among resting subsets, memory CD8+ cells contained the most alloreactive clonotypes.

The protocol was immunoSEQ multiplex PCR, while the TCRdb copy is restricted to in-frame clones and leaves out a portion. The table records about 38,000 clones, about 93% of them present only once. With respect to this clone: Antigen: not known.

The rearrangement links TRBV5-4 to TRBJ1-4; D is unclear. Input material: naive CD8+ T cells from blood. Subset defined: CD45RA+ naive T cells. This TCR was sampled from a human donor in good health. The CDR3 bases are TGTGCCAGCAGCTTGTGGGGAAGTGAAAAACTGTTTTTT. Its translation: CASSLWGSEKLFF.